This T cell receptor (beta chain) originates from a study of T-cell memory formation after mild COVID-19. This clonotype was observed a handful of times. Its antigen remains unidentified. CDR3 length: 15 residues. The germline CDR1 and CDR2 sequences are SGHRS and YFSETQ. Germline trimming cut 2 bases from V and 4 bases from J; bases unmatched to any gene: 5. Notes on the study in general: Nothing showed for sure that second-wave clones peaking on day 37 were SARS-CoV-2 specific. Contracting CD4+ clones sat mainly in CM and EM; CD8+ in EMRA.

TCRdb reanalysed the 5' RACE reads using MiXCR and keeps one entry per CDR3 protein. The data show approximately 500,000 distinct CDR3 sequences, about 23% seen once. The sample taken for sequencing was PBMCs or a T cell subset sorted from them (not recorded which). This chain uses TRBV5-1 with TRBJ2-5, with 10 bases aligning to TRBD1. This sequence originates from an adult woman who had mild COVID-19 (a few samples of this study predate the infection). Cell type and time point are not known. The DNA for the CDR3 is TGCGCCAGCAGCTTAGGGACAGGGGCTAGAGAGACCCAGTACTTC. Its protein product is CASSLGTGARETQYF.